The present TCR beta chain was sequenced within a study of T cells in Graves' hyperthyroidism and ophthalmopathy. Overall study: Before treatment of any kind, peripheral blood was taken at initial diagnosis.

Findings and caveats of the study: Blood held most thyroid clonotypes expanded above 0.001 frequency. A median about 7 months before onset, the model predicted ophthalmopathy.

Template material for amplifying TCR beta CDR3 regions consisted of RNA transcripts. Primed by the HTBI set, a first-round RT-PCR was run on the TCR CDR3. Using its own MiXCR run on the multiplex PCR reads, TCRdb lists one record per CDR3 protein. The sample holds some 300,000 distinct CDR3 sequences; around 20% are singletons and the top ten take 35% to 40%. This clonotype was seen many times. Its antigen remains unknown. CDR1 is SNHLY and CDR2 is FYNNEI in the germline V gene. The CDR3 loop spans 17 amino acids. Trimming took 7 bases from V and 0 from J, leaving 19 bases between them. This receptor was taken from a man aged 45-65 years with Graves' ophthalmopathy. Sequenced: blood. The gene calls are TRBV2 and TRBJ2-1; no definite D call. CDR3 DNA: TGTGCCAGCAATAAGGACCCCCTAAGGGCCTCCTACAATGAGCAGTTCTTC. Translation: CASNKDPLRASYNEQFF.